This entry lists 10 T cell receptor beta chains sequenced from one sample in a study of cytomegalovirus exposure and HLA in healthy donors. The PCR used 60 Vbeta and 13 Jbeta primers. Generated by immunoSEQ multiplex PCR, the TCRdb table keeps only in-frame clones and is missing some. The data contain 150,000 to 200,000 clones, about 87% of them singletons. The sample taken for sequencing was PBMCs. The receptor source for this set is a young woman in good health and CMV-seronegative.

J is TRBJ2-7 and V is TRBV18; 11 bases are a match to TRBD1. With V trimmed by 3 bases and J by 3 bases, 1 base remained unmatched. The CDR3 loop spans 14 amino acids. Germline CDR1 is KGHSH and CDR2 is LQKENI. CDR3 bases: TGTGCCAGCTCACCGGGACAGGGGGTCTACGAGCAGTACTTC. Translating it yields CASSPGQGVYEQYF.

V is TRBV19 and J is TRBJ2-1; TRBD2 agrees at 8 bases. V lost 10 bases, J lost 1 base, and 6 bases stayed unmatched. The length of the CDR3 is 14 residues. Germline CDR1 LNHDA, CDR2 SQIVND (reference sequence). This CDR3 reads CATKSGGSYNEQFF. The CDR3 region has the DNA TGTGCCACCAAGAGCGGGGGATCCTACAATGAGCAGTTCTTC.

This clone showed up just once. This chain uses TRBV4-1 with TRBJ2-7; D is undetermined. Germline CDR1 is MGHRA and CDR2 is YSYEKL. This CDR3 contains 13 residues. Between the trimmed V and J ends, which lost 4 bases and 4 bases, there was a span of 11 bases. The CDR3 protein is CASSPGEKYEQYF. CDR3 sequence (DNA): TGCGCCAGCAGCCCCGGAGAGAAATACGAGCAGTACTTC.

This CDR3 is CASQGLAGASTDTQYF. CDR3 sequence (DNA): TGTGCCTCGCAGGGACTAGCGGGAGCTAGCACAGATACGCAGTATTTT. V gene TRBV7-2 combines with J gene TRBJ2-3, with 14 bases aligning to TRBD2. Per the germline V gene, CDR1 is SGHTA and CDR2 is FQGNSA. The CDR3 sequence is 16 residues long. The J segment lost 0 bases and the V segment lost 11 bases, leaving 7 bases of the junction unmatched.

V and J are TRBV11-2 and TRBJ1-2; D is perhaps TRBD1 (6 bases). CDR1 SGHAT and CDR2 FQNNGV come from the germline V gene. Trimming removed 7 bases at V and 4 bases at J, with 16 bases between. The CDR3 covers 14 residues. The CDR3 reads CASKLGGAGYGYTF. CDR3 nucleotides: TGTGCCAGCAAGCTTGGGGGGGCAGGCTATGGCTACACCTTC.

The rearrangement uses TRBV21-1 and TRBJ1-1; TRBD1 is taken as the D call from the table, unchecked against the DNA. TRBV21-1 is a known pseudogene. CDR3 length equals 16 residues. The CDR3 DNA reads TGTGCCAGCAGCAGACTCTACAGGGCCTTGGACACTGAAGCTTTCTTT. It translates to CASSRLYRALDTEAFF.

A note on this clone: This sample includes further DNA sequences coding for the same CDR3. The genes are TRBV5-1 and TRBJ2-7, with D possibly TRBD1 on 6 matching bases. Germline V gene sequence: CDR1 SGHRS, CDR2 YFSETQ. V gave up 4 bases and J gave up 1 base, with 12 bases separating them. The CDR3 is 14 residues long. CDR3 in DNA: TGCGCCAGCAGCCGTCGAGACAGGTCCTACGAGCAGTACTTC. The encoded protein is CASSRRDRSYEQYF. The full variable domain, in which reference TRBV5-1 and TRBJ2-7 provide the parts outside the CDR3, is KAGVTQTPRYLIKTRGQQVTLSCSPISGHRSVSWYQQTPGQGLQFLFEYFSETQRNKGNFPGRFSGRQFSNSRSEMNVSTLELGDSALYLCASSRRDRSYEQYFGPGTRLTVT.

The chain has TRBV18 and TRBJ2-3, with TRBD2 matching over 9 bases. The V and J ends lost 3 bases and 0 bases, in that order; junction bases with no gene match: 7. CDR1 is KGHSH, CDR2 LQKENI, per germline. The CDR3 runs to 17 residues. DNA for the CDR3: TGTGCCAGCTCACCTCGTAGCGGGGGAACTAGCACAGATACGCAGTATTTT. Residues: CASSPRSGGTSTDTQYF. The complete variable domain, with remaining parts taken from reference TRBV18 and TRBJ2-3, reads NAGVMQNPRHLVRRRGQEARLRCSPMKGHSHVYWYRQLPEEGLKFMVYLQKENIIDESGMPKERFSAEFPKEGPSILRIQQVVRGDSAAYFCASSPRSGGTSTDTQYFGPGTRLTVL.

The chain is built from TRBV27 and TRBJ2-3; D not certain. The CDR3 has 11 residues. The V gene's germline CDR1 is MNHEY and CDR2 SMNVEV (reference sequence). V was cut by 10 bases and J by 4 bases, with 9 bases left in between. The CDR3 loop is CATTRSDTQYF. The CDR3, as DNA: TGTGCCACCACCCGGTCAGATACGCAGTATTTT.

This chain joins TRBV5-6 and TRBJ2-6; 8 nucleotides agree with TRBD1. The V gene's germline CDR1 is SGHDT and CDR2 YYEEEE. With V trimmed by 3 bases and J by 0 bases, 11 bases remained unmatched. The CDR3 is made up of 19 amino acids. CDR3 loop: CASSSSAGTGYSGANVLTF. CDR3 coding DNA: TGTGCCAGCAGCTCCAGCGCCGGGACAGGATACTCTGGGGCCAACGTCCTGACTTTC.